This T cell receptor (beta chain) derives from a study of shared clonotypes between healthy human individuals. The CDR3 consists of 15 residues. Trimming removed 5 bases from V and 4 bases from J, with 15 bases in between. Germline values: CDR1 SGHAT, CDR2 FQNNGV. TCRdb keeps only in-frame clones here, not all; method: immunoSEQ multiplex PCR. Of fewer than 1.8 million clones in the sample, 98% to 99% were seen once. Sample: naive CD4+ T cells sorted from blood. Subset indicated: CD45RA+ positively selected. J is TRBJ2-1 and V is TRBV11-2; weak D call: TRBD1 (5 bases). The TCR sequence derives from a young man in good health. The DNA for the CDR3 is TGTGCCAGCAGCCAAAGGACACAAAGTTACAATGAGCAGTTCTTC. Translation gives CASSQRTQSYNEQFF.